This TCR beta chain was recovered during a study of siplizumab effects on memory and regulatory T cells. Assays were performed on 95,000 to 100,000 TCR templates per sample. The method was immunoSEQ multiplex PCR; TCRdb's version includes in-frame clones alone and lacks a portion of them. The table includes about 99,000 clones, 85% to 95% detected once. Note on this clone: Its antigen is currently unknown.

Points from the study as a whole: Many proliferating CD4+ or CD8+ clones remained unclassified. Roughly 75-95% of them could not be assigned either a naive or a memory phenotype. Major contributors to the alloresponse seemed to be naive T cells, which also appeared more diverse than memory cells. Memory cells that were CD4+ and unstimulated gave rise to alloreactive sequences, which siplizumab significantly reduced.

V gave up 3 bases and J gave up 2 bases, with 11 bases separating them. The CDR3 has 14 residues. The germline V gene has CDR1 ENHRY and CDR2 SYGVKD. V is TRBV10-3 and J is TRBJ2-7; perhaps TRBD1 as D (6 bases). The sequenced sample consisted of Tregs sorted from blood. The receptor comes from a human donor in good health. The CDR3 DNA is TGTGCCATCAGTGAACAGGGTGAGGCCTACGAGCAGTACTTC. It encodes CAISEQGEAYEQYF.